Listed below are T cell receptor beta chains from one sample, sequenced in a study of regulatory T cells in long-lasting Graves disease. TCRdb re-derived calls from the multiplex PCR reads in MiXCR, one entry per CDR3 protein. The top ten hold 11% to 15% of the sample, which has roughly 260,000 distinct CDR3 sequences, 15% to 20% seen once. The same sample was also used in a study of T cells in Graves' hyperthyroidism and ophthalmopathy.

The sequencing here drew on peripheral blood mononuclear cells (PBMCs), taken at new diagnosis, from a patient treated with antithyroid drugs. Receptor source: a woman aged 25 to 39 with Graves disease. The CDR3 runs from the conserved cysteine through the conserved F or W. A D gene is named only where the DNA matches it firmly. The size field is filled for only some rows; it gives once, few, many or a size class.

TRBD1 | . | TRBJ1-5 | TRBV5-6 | TGTGCCAGCAGCTTGGCCACGGACAGGGGGAATCAGCCCCAGCATTTT | CASSLATDRGNQPQHF
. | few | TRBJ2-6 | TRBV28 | TGTGCCAGCAGCACGCGGACAGCTGGGGCCAACGTCCTGACTTTC | CASSTRTAGANVLTF
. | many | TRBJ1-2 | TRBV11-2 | TGTGCCAGCGCTTATATACGAGGAGGGGCCCCCTATGGCTACACCTTC | CASAYIRGGAPYGYTF
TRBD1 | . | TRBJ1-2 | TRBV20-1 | TGCAGTGCTAAGGGACAGGGGGCATATGGCTACACCTTC | CSAKGQGAYGYTF
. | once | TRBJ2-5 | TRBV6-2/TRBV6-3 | TGTGCCAGCAGTGAGGGCAGGCGAGAGACCCAGTACTTC | CASSEGRRETQYF
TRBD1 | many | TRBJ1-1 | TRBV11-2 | TGTGCCAGCAGCTTAGTAGGGGCAGGGGGGGGCACTGAAGCTTTCTTT | CASSLVGAGGGTEAFF
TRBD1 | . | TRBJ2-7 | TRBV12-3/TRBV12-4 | TGTGCCAGCAGTTCGTTGGGACAGTTCTCCGAGCAGTACTTC | CASSSLGQFSEQYF
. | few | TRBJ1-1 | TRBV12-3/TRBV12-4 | TGTGCCAGCAGCCCTGTCGGGTCCACGAACACTGAAGCTTTCTTT | CASSPVGSTNTEAFF
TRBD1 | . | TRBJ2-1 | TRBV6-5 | TGTGCCAGCAGTTACTCGGTGGGACAGAACTTCTACAATGGGCAGTTCTTC | CASSYSVGQNFYNGQFF
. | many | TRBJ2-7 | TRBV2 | TGTGCCAGCACCTCTAGTACAGGAACCTACGAGCAGTACTTC | CASTSSTGTYEQYF
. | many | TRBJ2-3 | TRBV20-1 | TGCAGTGCTGGCAGGGGAACAGATACGCAGTATTTT | CSAGRGTDTQYF
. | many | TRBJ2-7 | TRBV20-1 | TGCAGTGCGCCCGGGGACGGTCGTTTTTCCGAGCAGTACTTC | CSAPGDGRFSEQYF
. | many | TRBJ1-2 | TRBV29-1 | TGCAGCGTTGAAGATCAGGGAAGGGGCTACACCTTC | CSVEDQGRGYTF
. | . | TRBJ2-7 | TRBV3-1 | TGTGCCAGCAGCCTCAGGGGACCCCTCTACGAGCAGTACTTC | CASSLRGPLYEQYF
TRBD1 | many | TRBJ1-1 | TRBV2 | TGTGCCAGCAGGAGACAGGGTGTCACTGAAGCTTTCTTT | CASRRQGVTEAFF
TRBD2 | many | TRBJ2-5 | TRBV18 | TGTGCCAGCTCACCACGGCTAGCGGGGCCCCAAGAGACCCAGTACTTC | CASSPRLAGPQETQYF
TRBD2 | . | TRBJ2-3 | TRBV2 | TGTGCCAGCAGTGGGGGGACTAGCGGGGGCGGCGCCACAGATACGCAGTATTTT | CASSGGTSGGGATDTQYF
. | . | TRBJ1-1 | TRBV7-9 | . | CASSYTFEGAFF
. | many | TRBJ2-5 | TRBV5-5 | TGTGCCAGCAGCCTGGCACTACTCCAAGAGACCCAGTACTTC | CASSLALLQETQYF
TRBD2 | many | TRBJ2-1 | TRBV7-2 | TGTGCCAGCAGCTTTGGGAGCGGGGGGGCAAATGAGCAGTTCTTC | CASSFGSGGANEQFF
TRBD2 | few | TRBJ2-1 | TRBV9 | TGTGCCAGCAGCGTAAGTACTAGCGGGGGACATGAGCAGTTCTTC | CASSVSTSGGHEQFF
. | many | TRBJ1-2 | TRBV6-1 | TGTGCCAGCAGTGAAGCGGGGCCAGGGCCCCATGGCTTC | CASSEAGPGPHGF
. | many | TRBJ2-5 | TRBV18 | TGTGCCAGCTCACCAAGGCAGCGGAATTGGTCCCAGTACTTC | CASSPRQRNWSQYF